This entry concerns a single T cell receptor beta chain. Its cognate antigen is unknown. The data derive from a study of radiotherapy plus CTLA-4 blockade in lung cancer. Across the whole study: Disease control was present in around a third of patients, and objective responses in under 20%. Study results and caveats: Radiotherapy was combined with ipilimumab, and tumor-derived TCR clones then expanded in blood. Per reports, early blood T cell clone dynamics, plus interferon-beta, forecast response most strongly.

People whose metastatic non-small-cell lung cancer was chemo-refractory got focal radiation along with CTLA-4 blockade by ipilimumab. Some clones are missing from TCRdb's copy, which holds only in-frame ones; the method was immunoSEQ multiplex PCR. Of 81,000 or so clones in the sample, under 80% are singletons; the top ten hold over 20%. The source is a human donor with non-small cell lung cancer whose response to radiotherapy plus ipilimumab could not be evaluated. Some clones in this sample may be carry-over from other donors' samples. Source: peripheral blood, taken from a patient treated with radiotherapy plus ipilimumab.

The CDR3 loop is CASSTGMNTEAFF. CDR3 in DNA: TGCGCCAGCAGCACGGGTATGAACACTGAAGCTTTCTTT. This chain uses TRBV5-1 with TRBJ1-1; D uncertain. Trimming pared 4 bases from V and 0 bases from J, leaving 7 bases between. The germline CDR1 and CDR2 sequences are SGHRS and YFSETQ. This CDR3 comprises 13 residues.